This TCR beta chain is drawn from a study of immune heterogeneity within non-small cell lung tumors. In a multiplex PCR, 32 V and 13 J primers amplified TCR beta CDR3. MiXCR was run by TCRdb on the multiplex PCR reads, yielding one entry per CDR3 protein. Of just over 15,000 distinct CDR3 sequences in the sample, less than 35% were seen once. This CDR3 region has 16 residues. The V and J ends lost 0 bases and 4 bases, in that order; junction bases with no gene match: 4. Germline V gene sequence: CDR1 KGHDR, CDR2 SFDVKD. Bulk tumor genomic DNA, about 600 ng per sample, was the template. Doctors removed several biopsies from each primary tumor during surgery, keeping them far apart. Curative operations were performed on patients who had untreated, newly diagnosed non-small cell lung cancer.

Sequencing input: lung tumor tissue. This sequence originates from a middle-aged man with non-small cell lung cancer. The V gene is TRBV24-1, the J gene TRBJ2-3, with 9 positions matching TRBD1. This chain's CDR3 is CATSDLSTGGADTQYF. The CDR3 DNA reads as TGTGCCACCAGTGATTTGAGCACAGGGGGCGCAGATACGCAGTATTTT.